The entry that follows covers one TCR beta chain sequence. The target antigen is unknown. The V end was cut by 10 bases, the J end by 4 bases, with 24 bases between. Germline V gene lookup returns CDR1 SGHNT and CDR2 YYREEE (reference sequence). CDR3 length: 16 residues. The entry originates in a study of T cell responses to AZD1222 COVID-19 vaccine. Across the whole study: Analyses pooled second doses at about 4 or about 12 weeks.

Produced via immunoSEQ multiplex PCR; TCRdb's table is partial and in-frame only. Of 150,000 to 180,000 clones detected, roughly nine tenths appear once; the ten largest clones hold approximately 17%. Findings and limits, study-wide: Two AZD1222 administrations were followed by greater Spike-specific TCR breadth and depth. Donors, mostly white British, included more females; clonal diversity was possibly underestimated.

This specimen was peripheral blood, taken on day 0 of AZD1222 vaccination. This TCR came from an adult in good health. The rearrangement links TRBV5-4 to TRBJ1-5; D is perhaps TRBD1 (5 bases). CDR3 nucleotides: TGTGCCGGCTCCCACCGGGAGCAAGGGGCAAATCAGCCCCAGCATTTT. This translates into CAGSHREQGANQPQHF.